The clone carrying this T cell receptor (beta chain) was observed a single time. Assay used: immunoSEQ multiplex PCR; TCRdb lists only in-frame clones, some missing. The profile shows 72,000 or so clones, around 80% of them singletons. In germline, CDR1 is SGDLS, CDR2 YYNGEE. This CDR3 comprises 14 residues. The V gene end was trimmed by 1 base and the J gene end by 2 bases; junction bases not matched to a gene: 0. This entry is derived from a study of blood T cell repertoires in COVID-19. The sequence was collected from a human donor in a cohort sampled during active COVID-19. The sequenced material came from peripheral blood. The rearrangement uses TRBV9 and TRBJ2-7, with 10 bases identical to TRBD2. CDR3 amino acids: CASSVTSGTYEQYF. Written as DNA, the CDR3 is TGTGCCAGCAGCGTAACTAGCGGGACCTACGAGCAGTACTTC.